This T cell receptor beta chain is drawn from a study of T cell changes during pregnancy in multiple sclerosis. Assay: immunoSEQ multiplex PCR; the TCRdb copy retains only in-frame clones and omits some. The data contain tens of thousands of clones, about 94% of them singletons. Germline-derived CDR1 and CDR2 are SGHAT and FQNNGV. This CDR3 spans 13 amino acids. V lost 4 bases, J lost 4 bases, and 4 bases stayed unmatched. This chain links TRBV11-2 with TRBJ2-7; 7 bases agree with TRBD2. The source was peripheral blood, collected in the third trimester of pregnancy. This TCR was recovered from a female donor with multiple sclerosis, enrolled in a pregnancy study. The CDR3 nucleotides are TGTGCCAGCAGCTCGGGGGGAGGATACGAGCAGTACTTC. Its translation is CASSSGGGYEQYF.